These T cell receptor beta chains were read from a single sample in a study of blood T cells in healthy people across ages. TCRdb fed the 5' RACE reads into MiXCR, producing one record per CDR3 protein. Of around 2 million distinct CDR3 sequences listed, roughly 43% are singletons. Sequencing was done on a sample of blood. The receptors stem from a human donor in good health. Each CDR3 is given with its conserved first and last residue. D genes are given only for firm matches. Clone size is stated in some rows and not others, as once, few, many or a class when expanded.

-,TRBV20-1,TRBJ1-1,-,TGCAGTGCTAGAGATCAACTAGGGGAAGCTTTCTTT,CSARDQLGEAFF
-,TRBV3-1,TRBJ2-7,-,TGTGCCAGCAGCCAGGGGGCCTCCCTTTTAAGCGAGCAGTACTTC,CASSQGASLLSEQYF
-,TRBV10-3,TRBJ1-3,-,TGTGCCATCAGTCAACAGGTCTCTGGAAACACCATATATTTT,CAISQQVSGNTIYF
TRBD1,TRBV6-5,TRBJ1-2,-,TGTGCCAGCAGTCACAGGGGTCCTGGATATGGCTACACCTTC,CASSHRGPGYGYTF
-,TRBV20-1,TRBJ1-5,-,TGCAGTGCTAGTATCGGACCGGGGCAGCCCCAGCATTTT,CSASIGPGQPQHF
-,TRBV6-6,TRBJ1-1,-,TGTGCCAGCAGTTACTCTGTGGACAGAGTTGAAGCTTTCTTT,CASSYSVDRVEAFF
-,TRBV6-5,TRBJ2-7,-,TGTGCCAGCAGTAGGGACGCCTCCTACGAGCAGTACTTC,CASSRDASYEQYF
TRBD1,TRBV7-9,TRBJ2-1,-,TGTGCCAGCAGCCCCCGGACAGGGGATTATAGCGATGAGCAGTTCTTC,CASSPRTGDYSDEQFF
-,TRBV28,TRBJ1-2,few,TGTGCCAGCAGGACCTCAGGGACCTATGGCTACACCTTC,CASRTSGTYGYTF
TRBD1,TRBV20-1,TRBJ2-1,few,TGCAGTGCTGGGGACAGCTCCACCTACAATGAGCAGTTCTTC,CSAGDSSTYNEQFF
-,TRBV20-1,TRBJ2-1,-,TGCAGTGCTAGAGATATACTCTATGAGCAGTTCTTC,CSARDILYEQFF
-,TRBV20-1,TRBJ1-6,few,TGCAGTGCTACCCAAAGGACAGAACCGAGTTCACCCCTCCACTTT,CSATQRTEPSSPLHF
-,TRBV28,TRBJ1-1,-,TGTGCCAGCAGCACCACTATGAACACTGAAGCTTTCTTT,CASSTTMNTEAFF
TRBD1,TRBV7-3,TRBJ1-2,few,TGTGCCAGCAGCCCAACGGGGACAGACTATGGCTACACCTTC,CASSPTGTDYGYTF
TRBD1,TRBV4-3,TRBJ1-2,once,TGCGCCAGCAGCCAAGATCGGGGGGACAGGGCCTATGGCTACACCTTC,CASSQDRGDRAYGYTF
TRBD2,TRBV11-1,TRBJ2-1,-,TGTGCCAGCAGCTTAAGAGCGGGGGGGCACGACAATGAGCAGTTCTTC,CASSLRAGGHDNEQFF
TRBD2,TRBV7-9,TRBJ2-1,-,TGTGCCAGCAGCGGTCGTTCAGCGGGGGGGACCAATGAGCAGTTCTTC,CASSGRSAGGTNEQFF
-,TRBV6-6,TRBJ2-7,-,TGTGCCAGCAGTTACGTCGGGGGGATACAGGGGATTCCCTCGGACGAGCAGTACTTC,CASSYVGGIQGIPSDEQYF
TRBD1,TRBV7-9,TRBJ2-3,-,TGTGCCAGCAGCTTACCAGGGGGCTTAACAGATACGCAGTATTTT,CASSLPGGLTDTQYF
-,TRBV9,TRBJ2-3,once,TGTGCCAGCAGCGTAGGGAACACAGATACGCAGTATTTT,CASSVGNTDTQYF
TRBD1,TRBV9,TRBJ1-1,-,TGTGCCAGCAGCGCCCGACAGGGAGGGAACACTGAAGCTTTCTTT,CASSARQGGNTEAFF
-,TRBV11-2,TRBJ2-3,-,TGTGCCAGCAGCTTAGGCCCAATTCAGTATGGCACAGATACGCAGTATTTT,CASSLGPIQYGTDTQYF
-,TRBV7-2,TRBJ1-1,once,TGTGCCAGCAGCTTTCACCGCCGGGACGGTGAAGCTTTCTTT,CASSFHRRDGEAFF
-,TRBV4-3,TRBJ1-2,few,TGCGCCAGCAGCCAAGAGGGGTTCGACTATGGCTACACCTTC,CASSQEGFDYGYTF
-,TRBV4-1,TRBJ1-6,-,TGCGCCAGCAGCCAAGCGGCAGCCCAATGGAGGAATTCACCCCTCCACTTT,CASSQAAAQWRNSPLHF
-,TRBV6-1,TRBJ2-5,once,TGTGCCAGCAGTGACCGAACGGGTGTTTCGGGGGTCCAAGAGGCCCAGTACTTC,CASSDRTGVSGVQEAQYF
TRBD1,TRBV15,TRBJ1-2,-,TGTGCCACCAGCAGAGACCGGGACAGCCCCATCTATGGCTACACCTTC,CATSRDRDSPIYGYTF
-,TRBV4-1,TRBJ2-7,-,TGCGCCAGCAGCCCGTCGAACAGGGACGAGCAGTACTTC,CASSPSNRDEQYF
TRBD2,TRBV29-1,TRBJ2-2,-,TGCAGCGCGGGGGGGAGGTCGGGGGAGCTGTTTTTT,CSAGGRSGELFF
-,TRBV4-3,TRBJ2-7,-,TGCGCCAGCAGCCAAGGGGGAGGGGACACCTACGAGCAGTACTTC,CASSQGGGDTYEQYF
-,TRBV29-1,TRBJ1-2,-,TGCAGCGTTGAAATCACCGAAAACTATGGCTACACCTTC,CSVEITENYGYTF
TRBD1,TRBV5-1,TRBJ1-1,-,TGCGCCAGCAGCACGGACAGGGCAGGCACTGAAGCTTTCTTT,CASSTDRAGTEAFF
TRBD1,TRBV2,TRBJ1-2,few,TGTGCCAGAAACGAACAGGGGATCATCGCGATTAACTATGGCTACACCTTC,CARNEQGIIAINYGYTF
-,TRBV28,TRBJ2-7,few,TGTGCCAGCACTCCCGTGGGGGCAGGGGCCCACGAGCAGTACTTC,CASTPVGAGAHEQYF
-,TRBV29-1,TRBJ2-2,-,TGCAGCGCCCTTTCGGTGTTGAACACCGGGGAGCTGTTTTTT,CSALSVLNTGELFF
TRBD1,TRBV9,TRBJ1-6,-,TGTGCCAGCAGCGTAGGGGGACAGGGGTCGGGCTCACCCCTCCACTTT,CASSVGGQGSGSPLHF
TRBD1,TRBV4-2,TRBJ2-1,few,TGTGCCAGCAGCCAACTGGGGACAGGGCGGTTGGTTGAGCAGTTCTTC,CASSQLGTGRLVEQFF
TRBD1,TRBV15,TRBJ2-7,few,TGTGCCACCAGCAGAGACAGGGGGCAGTTCTACGAGCAGTACTTC,CATSRDRGQFYEQYF
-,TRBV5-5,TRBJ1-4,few,TGTGCCAGCAGCTTTCTCGCTCCACCTAATGAAAAACTGTTTTTT,CASSFLAPPNEKLFF
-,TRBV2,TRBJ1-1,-,TGTGCCAGCATCAGGGAGGGAATCACTGAAGCTTTCTTT,CASIREGITEAFF
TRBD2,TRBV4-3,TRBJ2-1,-,TGCGCCAGCAGCCAGCCCGTAGTAGCGGGGGGTGGTACTGAGCAGTTCTTC,CASSQPVVAGGGTEQFF
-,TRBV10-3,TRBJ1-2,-,TGTGCCCTAAGGGAGGACAGCGGGGGTAACTATGGCTACACCTTC,CALREDSGGNYGYTF
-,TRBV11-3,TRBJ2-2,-,TGTGCCAGCAGCGCTAGGGCCGGGGAGCTGTTTTTT,CASSARAGELFF
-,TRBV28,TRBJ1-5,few,TGTGCCAGCCGGGACCGTGGACCCTATAGCAATCAGCCCCAGCATTTT,CASRDRGPYSNQPQHF
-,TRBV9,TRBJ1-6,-,TGTGCCAGCAGCGCTAGGGGGGCGACCCCGGTTCCCCTCCACTTT,CASSARGATPVPLHF
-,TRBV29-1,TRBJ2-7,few,TGCAGCGTTGAAGTGGAGGGCTACGAGCAGTACTTC,CSVEVEGYEQYF
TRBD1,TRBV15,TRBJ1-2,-,TGTGCCACCTCCGACAGGGATGGCTACACCTTC,CATSDRDGYTF
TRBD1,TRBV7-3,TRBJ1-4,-,TGTGCCAGCAGCAAACAGGGGGGGGAAAAACTGTTTTTT,CASSKQGGEKLFF
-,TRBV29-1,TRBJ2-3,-,TGCAGCGTTGTAGGGGACCCAGATACGCAGTATTTT,CSVVGDPDTQYF
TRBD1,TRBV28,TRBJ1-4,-,TGTGCCAGCAGTCCGGCCGGGACAGCAAATGAAAAACTGTTTTTT,CASSPAGTANEKLFF
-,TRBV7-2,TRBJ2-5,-,TGTGCCAGCAGCTTAGCCCACAGCTATGGGGAGACCCAGTACTTC,CASSLAHSYGETQYF
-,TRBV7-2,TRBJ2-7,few,TGTGCCAGCAGCGTTATAGGGCAGACGGGTGAGCAGTACTTC,CASSVIGQTGEQYF
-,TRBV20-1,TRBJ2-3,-,TGCAGTGCTACGGTACAGGGAACAGATACGCAGTATTTT,CSATVQGTDTQYF
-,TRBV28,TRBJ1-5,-,TGTGCCAGCAGTTTTTATCAGGGTTTCAATCAGCCCCAGCATTTT,CASSFYQGFNQPQHF
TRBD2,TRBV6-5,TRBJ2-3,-,TGTGCCAGCAGTTACCGTGCTAGCGGGGGCACAGATACGCAGTATTTT,CASSYRASGGTDTQYF